This TCR beta chain was retrieved from a study of blood T cell repertoires in COVID-19. Turning to the study itself: Material from acute and convalescent COVID-19 was sourced from the United States, Italy and Spain. Nucleic acid was either cDNA or gDNA, and it came from T cells, B-cell-depleted T cells, or PBMCs.

One Seattle source followed patients from active infection through their disease course. In the original processing: Estimation of nucleated cell counts was performed using reference gene primer amplification. TCRdb's table, derived via immunoSEQ multiplex PCR, lists solely in-frame clones and lacks some. Clonal size and the V and J genes are those of that table, whereas D and trimming came from the DNA. This table has almost 200,000 clones, 70% to 80% appearing once. The specimen was peripheral blood. This clonotype was obtained from a woman in her forties with COVID-19, enrolled during active disease.

CDR3 amino acids: CSVDGGAEGYTF. Written as DNA, the CDR3 is TGCAGCGTTGATGGGGGCGCGGAAGGCTACACCTTC. This chain connects TRBV29-1 to TRBJ1-2, with TRBD1 as a possible D gene (6 bases). In germline, CDR1 is SQVTM, CDR2 ANQGSEA. Trimming cost V 3 bases and J 8 bases, with 13 bases left between them. The CDR3 length is 12 residues.